The clone carrying this T cell receptor (beta chain) was detected only a few times. Its antigen is currently unknown. MiXCR was run by TCRdb on the RT-PCR reads, yielding one entry per CDR3 protein. The data show hundreds of thousands of distinct CDR3 sequences, less than 10% seen once. The data originate from a study of response to subunit inactivated influenza vaccine. Overall study results and limits: It was suggested by the authors that few new T cells are recruited by each seasonal influenza vaccination.

The sample here was PBMCs from blood, taken roughly 24 months after vaccination. The TCR comes from a man aged 50 to 75 who received an inactivated influenza vaccine.

The CDR3 nucleotides read TGCGCCAGCAGCCAAGTGGGAAGTTGGGGAGAGACCCAGTACTTC. Its protein is CASSQVGSWGETQYF. The chain couples TRBV4-3 to TRBJ2-5; D is unclear. The V gene's germline CDR1 is LGHNA and CDR2 YSLEER. This CDR3 is 15 amino acids long. V gave up 1 base and J gave up 4 bases, with 13 bases separating them.